This T cell receptor (beta chain) was retrieved from a study of blood T cell repertoires in COVID-19. Turning to the study itself: PBMCs, B-cell-depleted T cells, or T cells provided the cDNA or gDNA that made up the material.

Data came from immunoSEQ multiplex PCR; TCRdb stores just in-frame clones and leaves some out. The sample lists approximately 380,000 clones; 88% were seen once. V lost 9 bases and J lost 4, with 14 bases in between. Germline loops: CDR1 LNHDA, CDR2 SQIVND (reference sequence). The CDR3 is made up of 13 amino acids. The chain joins TRBV19 to TRBJ2-3, with D possibly being TRBD1 (6 bases). This TCR was recovered from a woman between 18 and 30 years old who had recovered from COVID-19. Sequenced input: PBMCs or T cells enriched from blood (not recorded which). The CDR3 region is CASRGFMADTQYF. The CDR3 bases are TGTGCCAGCAGGGGTTTCATGGCAGATACGCAGTATTTT.